What follows are 27 T cell receptor beta chains derived from one specimen sequenced in a study of molecular identifiers for immune sequencing clone quantification. TCRdb redid the calling of the PCR reads with MiXCR, one entry per CDR3 protein. The repertoire consists of about 320,000 distinct CDR3 sequences, with around a fifth occurring once and the leading ten covering about 0.79%. Material for sequencing was naive CD8+ T cells from blood, with Jurkat cell RNA spiked in. Subset of the sample: FACS-sorted CD8+CD4-CCR7+CD45RA+ naive T cells. The receptors were gathered from a human donor in good health. Some libraries in this study had Jurkat cell RNA spiked in.

The chain combines TRBV11-2 with TRBJ2-1; the D is unclear. Germline V lookup: CDR1 SGHAT, CDR2 FQNNGV. V was shortened by 6 bases and J by 4 bases, with 13 bases between the two germline ends. The CDR3 consists of 14 residues. CDR3 protein: CASRSPLGYNEQFF. The DNA of the CDR3 is TGTGCCAGCAGGTCCCCCTTGGGGTACAATGAGCAGTTCTTC.

As regards this clonotype: A much more abundant neighbour one base away suggests this may be a read error. The chain is built from TRBV12-3 or TRBV12-4 and TRBJ1-4; D ambiguous. V was clipped by 4 bases and J by 8 bases, with 8 bases between them. The length of the CDR3 is 12 residues. For the CDR3, the DNA is TGTGCCAGCAGTTCTTCCGGAGAAAAACTGTTTTTT. Protein sequence: CASSSSGEKLFF.

This clonotype was counted ten times or more. This sequence joins TRBV6-5 and TRBJ1-5; 7 bases align to TRBD1. Germline-derived CDR1 and CDR2 are MNHEY and SVGAGI. The V segment lost 8 bases and the J segment 3 bases; nucleotides outside the gene matches: 4. This CDR3 is 13 amino acids long. CDR3 in amino acids: CASQTGYNQPQHF. The CDR3, as DNA: TGTGCCAGCCAGACAGGGTACAATCAGCCCCAGCATTTT.

As regards this clonotype: This sequence may be a read error, since a much larger clone differs from it by one base. The genes are TRBV28 and TRBJ2-5; no reliable D call. This CDR3 comprises 15 residues. Germline assignment: CDR1 MDHEN and CDR2 SYDVKM. Here the CDR3 reads CASTRSTGYQESQYF. In nucleotides, the CDR3 is TGTGCCAGCACCAGAAGTACGGGCTACCAAGAGTCCCAGTACTTC.

Many counts were recorded for this clonotype. The gene calls are TRBV4-1 and TRBJ2-5; 9 bases match TRBD1. J lost 3 bases, V lost 3 bases, and 8 bases had no gene match. CDR1 MGHRA and CDR2 YSYEKL come from the germline V gene. The CDR3 length is 16 residues. The CDR3 nucleotides read TGCGCCAGCAGCCACTTACCGGGACAGGGAGAAGAGACCCAGTACTTC. It translates to CASSHLPGQGEETQYF.

Worth noting for this clonotype: A single base separates this from a much larger clone, so it may be a read error. The chain recombines TRBV7-9 with TRBJ2-7; 10 positions agree with TRBD2. The closer fit of TRBJ2-1 to the DNA end suggests the J call may be wrong. CDR1 and CDR2 from the germline V gene are SEHNR and FQNEAQ (reference sequence). This CDR3 has 15 amino acids. CDR3 nucleotide sequence: TGTGCCAGCAGCTTAACTCAGGGGACTAGCGTCGAGCAGTTCTTC. This translates into CASSLTQGTSVEQFF.

This clonotype has more than one count but fewer than ten. The rearrangement uses TRBV19 and TRBJ2-7, with D perhaps matching TRBD1 (6 bases). CDR3 size: 17 residues. The V and J ends lost 3 bases and 0 bases respectively, with 18 bases between them. Germline V CDR1 and CDR2: LNHDA, SQIVND (reference sequence). CDR3: CASSINLGAPYSYEQYF. CDR3 DNA sequence: TGTGCCAGTAGTATTAATTTGGGGGCCCCCTACTCCTACGAGCAGTACTTC. Full variable domain (missing parts from reference TRBV19 and TRBJ2-7): DGGITQSPKYLFRKEGQNVTLSCEQNLNHDAMYWYRQDPGQGLRLIYYSQIVNDFQKGDIAEGYSVSREKKESFPLTVTSAQKNPTAFYLCASSINLGAPYSYEQYFGPGTRLTVT.

This clonotype has at least ten counts. The chain recombines TRBV7-8 with TRBJ2-2; TRBD1 agrees at 8 bases. The CDR3 sequence is 15 residues long. The junction had 3 bases not matched to a gene; V was cut back by 1 base and J by 5 bases. The germline V gene has CDR1 SGHVS and CDR2 FQNEAQ. The CDR3 nucleotides are TGTGCCAGCAGCTTAGGAGGGACAGGAACCGGGGAGCTGTTTTTT. This codes for CASSLGGTGTGELFF.

V gene TRBV11-2 combines with J gene TRBJ2-3; 15 nucleotides align to TRBD2. The CDR3 has 19 residues. Trimming removed 6 bases from V and 0 bases from J; junction bases left unmatched: 10. Germline CDR1 is SGHAT and CDR2 is FQNNGV. CDR3 nucleotides: TGTGCCAGCAGTCTTACCGGGACTAGCGGGGGGACTAGCACAGATACGCAGTATTTT. Its protein is CASSLTGTSGGTSTDTQYF.

The sample holds many counts of this clonotype. V and J are TRBV7-2 and TRBJ2-7; D not certain. Germline assignment: CDR1 SGHTA and CDR2 FQGNSA. This CDR3 contains 13 residues. V dropped 1 base and J dropped 5 bases, with 9 bases sitting between them. CDR3 loop: CASSLGAWDEQYF. In DNA form, the CDR3 reads TGTGCCAGCAGCTTAGGGGCTTGGGACGAGCAGTACTTC.

This clonotype was detected many times. This chain joins TRBV20-1 and TRBJ2-7, with D unresolved. Per germline, CDR1 DFQATT and CDR2 SNEGSKA (reference sequence). The V end lost 1 base, the J end lost 3 bases, and 13 bases lay between the germline ends. The CDR3 has 14 amino acids. In DNA form, the CDR3 reads TGCAGTGCTAGAGGGCACGTACTCTACTACGAGCAGTACTTC. Translated: CSARGHVLYYEQYF.

This clonotype was recorded many times. This chain connects TRBV14 to TRBJ2-1; 8 bases agree with TRBD2. Trimming cost V 3 bases and J 9 bases; bases outside gene matches: 13. Germline assignment: CDR1 SGHDN and CDR2 FVKESK. The CDR3 is 16 amino acids. CDR3 residues: CASSQGLAGPPGEQFF. Written as DNA, the CDR3 is TGTGCCAGCAGCCAGGGCCTAGCGGGTCCACCTGGTGAGCAGTTCTTC.

This chain links TRBV6-6 with TRBJ2-1; D possibly corresponds to TRBD1 (5 bases). The CDR3 contains 16 residues. V lost 6 bases and J lost 6, with 21 bases in between. CDR1 and CDR2 (germline): MNHNY, SVGAGI (reference sequence). The chain's CDR3 is CASSTPDTQPGNEQFF. CDR3 nucleotides: TGTGCCAGCAGCACGCCGGACACCCAACCGGGCAATGAGCAGTTCTTC.

In its sample, this clonotype was seen many times. This rearrangement joins TRBV4-1 to TRBJ2-1, with D unresolved. Germline V gene data show CDR1 as MGHRA and CDR2 as YSYEKL. Trimming removed 3 bases from V and 8 bases from J, with 11 bases in between. The CDR3 runs to 13 residues. The CDR3 DNA reads TGCGCCAGCAGCCACCCTTCTAGAGATGAGCAGTTCTTC. Its translation is CASSHPSRDEQFF.

There are many counts of this clonotype. This chain uses TRBV7-9 with TRBJ2-7; 7 bases are shared with TRBD1. Per the germline V gene, CDR1 is SEHNR and CDR2 is FQNEAQ (reference sequence). The CDR3 sequence is 13 residues long. The ends lost 10 bases at V and 0 bases at J; junction bases unmatched: 6. The CDR3 sequence is CATDRDSSYEQYF. Written as DNA, the CDR3 is TGTGCCACGGACCGGGACAGCTCCTACGAGCAGTACTTC.

This clonotype was seen a few times. This chain connects TRBV6-2 or TRBV6-3 to TRBJ2-1, with D perhaps TRBD1 (5 bases). The germline V gene has CDR1 MNHEY and CDR2 SVGEGT. The V gene lost 6 bases and the J gene lost 5 bases, with 26 bases spanning the gap. This CDR3 spans 18 amino acids. CDR3 residues: CASRQELHMSTPNNEQFF. DNA of the CDR3: TGTGCCAGCAGACAGGAACTCCACATGTCGACACCGAACAATGAGCAGTTCTTC.

This clonotype showed up just a few times. This chain uses TRBV7-6 with TRBJ2-7; maybe TRBD1 (6 bases). The germline V gene encodes CDR1 SGHVS and CDR2 FNYEAQ. The CDR3 consists of 14 residues. The germline V and J ends were trimmed by 5 bases and 4 bases, with 15 bases remaining between them. CDR3 residues: CASSPRDTEYEQYF. The CDR3 DNA reads as TGTGCCAGCAGCCCCCGGGACACCGAGTACGAGCAGTACTTC.

As concerns this clonotype: A read error may produce the germline difference seen at one junction end. The chain uses TRBV27 and TRBJ1-1; D unclear. CDR3 length: 16 amino acids. Germline CDR1 and CDR2: MNHEY and SMNVEV (reference sequence). The CDR3 sequence: CANSSLMGRMNTEAFF. CDR3 coding DNA: TGTGCCAACAGTTCACTAATGGGGAGAATGAACACTGAAGCTTTCTTT.

Concerning this clonotype itself: This is likely a read error, given that the CDR3 carries no conserved phenylalanine or tryptophan at its end. CDR3 nucleotide sequence: TGCGCCAGCAGCCAAGAAGGACTAGGACTCTACAATGAGCAGTTCTTA. The encoded protein is CASSQEGLGLYNEQFL. V usage is TRBV4-1 and J usage is TRBJ2-1, with 7 bases fitting TRBD2. The CDR3 is 16 amino acids. Germline CDR1 MGHRA, CDR2 YSYEKL. Trimming took 0 bases from V and 3 from J; bases not matched to a gene: 5.

This clonotype was detected many times. The V and J genes are TRBV9 and TRBJ1-3; 11 nucleotides align to TRBD1. The length of the CDR3 is 19 residues. J lost 0 bases, V lost 3 bases, and 11 bases had no gene match. Germline V gives CDR1 SGDLS, CDR2 YYNGEE. The CDR3 DNA is TGTGCCAGCAGCGCCGGGACAGGGGGGCCCCCTTTCTCTGGAAACACCATATATTTT. This encodes CASSAGTGGPPFSGNTIYF.

The chain carries TRBV5-3 and TRBJ2-3; D gene ambiguous. TRBV5-3 is filed as an ORF, its function uncertain. This CDR3 spans 13 amino acids. V was shortened by 8 bases and J by 4 bases, with 14 bases between the two germline ends. CDR3 DNA sequence: TGTGCCAGCGGCTTAGACTCGCCAGATACGCAGTATTTT. Its translation is CASGLDSPDTQYF.

A word on this clonotype: A read error may be the cause here, since a much bigger clone is one base away. The V and J genes are TRBV15 and TRBJ2-1; D is uncertain. The CDR3 is made up of 17 amino acids. Germline V gene sequence: CDR1 LNHNV, CDR2 YYDKDF (reference sequence). CDR3 nucleotides: TGTGCCACCAGCAGAGAAAGGGTGTTCCGGTCCTACAGTGAGCAGTTCTTC. It translates to CATSRERVFRSYSEQFF.

This clonotype appeared many times. CDR3 in amino acids: CASSTNPTRGDIQYF. In nucleotides, the CDR3 is TGTGCCAGCAGCACCAACCCAACCAGAGGAGACATTCAGTACTTC. The chain has TRBV12-3 or TRBV12-4 and TRBJ2-4; unclear D gene. Trimming removed 6 bases at V and 8 bases at J, with 20 bases between. This CDR3 is built from 15 residues.

CDR3: CASSITGQGAYEQYF. CDR3 in DNA: TGTGCCAGTAGTATAACCGGACAGGGGGCCTACGAGCAGTACTTC. V is TRBV19 and J is TRBJ2-7, with 10 bases lining up with TRBD1. Germline values: CDR1 LNHDA, CDR2 SQIVND (reference sequence). V was clipped by 2 bases and J by 2 bases; unmatched bases: 3. The CDR3 covers 15 residues.

This clonotype appeared many times. J is TRBJ2-7 and V is TRBV6-5; D is perhaps TRBD2 (6 bases). This CDR3 has 13 residues. CDR1 and CDR2 (germline): MNHEY, SVGAGI. Deletions cut 6 bases from V and 9 bases from J, with 18 bases between. CDR3 coding DNA: TGTGCCAGCAGCCCCTCGGGACTGTCTAGGCAGTACTTC. Encoded protein: CASSPSGLSRQYF.

This clonotype was observed a single time. This may stem from a read error, because a much larger clone lies one nucleotide away. J is TRBJ2-7 and V is TRBV12-3 or TRBV12-4, with D possibly called TRBD1 or TRBD2 (5 bases each). The CDR3 loop spans 13 amino acids. With 6 bases removed from V and 13 bases from J, the gap between germline ends came to 22 bases. The CDR3 reads CASSPLEGRPSYF. DNA of the CDR3: TGTGCCAGCAGCCCCCTAGAGGGGCGGCCGAGTTACTTC.

J is TRBJ2-6 and V is TRBV7-9; D unclear. Trimming removed 3 bases from V and 0 bases from J, with 12 bases in between. This CDR3 region has 17 residues. CDR1 and CDR2 from the germline V gene are SEHNR and FQNEAQ (reference sequence). The CDR3 spells CASSLIEVYSGANVLTF. Written as DNA, the CDR3 is TGTGCCAGCAGCTTGATAGAGGTATACTCTGGGGCCAACGTCCTGACTTTC.